Reported below is one T cell receptor (beta chain). Its antigen is currently unknown. Sequenced material consisted of expressed TCRB transcripts (all of the isolated RNA was reverse transcribed). Using immunoSEQ multiplex PCR, the repertoire was profiled, and TCRdb retains in-frame clones only, with some absent. Here the sample spans under 900,000 clones, about a sixth being singletons. This sample was taken from a study of beta chain features in type 1 diabetes. General study points: For TCRB rearrangement, an influence of HLA type remained unresolved here.

Germline V gene sequence: CDR1 SGHNT, CDR2 YYREEE (reference sequence). Trimming left V 3 bases short and J 10 bases short, with 20 bases between. The CDR3 covers 15 residues. This chain links TRBV5-4 with TRBJ2-1; tentative D call: TRBD1 (6 bases). The specimen was naive CD4+ T cells from blood. The sequence derives from a young woman in good health. The CDR3 loop reads CASSSDPQTGTEQFF. In DNA form, the CDR3 reads TGTGCCAGCAGCTCTGATCCCCAAACAGGGACCGAGCAGTTCTTC.